Below, one T cell receptor (beta chain) is given with its context. The CDR3 has 14 amino acids. Germline CDR1 and CDR2: SGHNT and YYREEE (reference sequence). V shed 4 bases and J shed 7 bases, with 15 bases lying between them. The data were taken from a study of OX40 agonist ivuxolimab in advanced cancers. Profiling relied on immunoSEQ multiplex PCR, and the TCRdb table lists in-frame clones only, not all of them. The sample consists of 25,000 to 35,000 clones, less than 90% of them appearing once. This receptor was taken from an adult with an advanced solid tumor such as melanoma, head and neck, liver or kidney cancer. The input for sequencing was CD4+ or CD8+ T cells sorted from blood, taken in a trial of the OX40 agonist ivuxolimab. The V gene is TRBV5-4, the J gene TRBJ2-1; weak D call: TRBD2 (6 bases). The CDR3 reads CASSVVGSGNEQFF. Written as DNA, the CDR3 is TGTGCCAGCAGCGTTGTTGGTAGCGGAAATGAGCAGTTCTTC.